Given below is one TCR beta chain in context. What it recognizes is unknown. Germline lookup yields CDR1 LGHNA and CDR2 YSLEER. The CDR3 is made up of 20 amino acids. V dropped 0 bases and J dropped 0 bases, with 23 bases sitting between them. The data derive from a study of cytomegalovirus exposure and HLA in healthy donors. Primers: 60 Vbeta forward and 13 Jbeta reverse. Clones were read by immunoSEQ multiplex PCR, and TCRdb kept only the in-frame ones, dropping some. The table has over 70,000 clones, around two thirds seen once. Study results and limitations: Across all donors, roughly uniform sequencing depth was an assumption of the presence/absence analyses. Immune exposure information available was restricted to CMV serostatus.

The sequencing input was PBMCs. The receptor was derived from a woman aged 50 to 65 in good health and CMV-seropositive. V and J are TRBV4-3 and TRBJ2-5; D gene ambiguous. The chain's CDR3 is CASSQDSPHQYTSYQETQYF. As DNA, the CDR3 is TGCGCCAGCAGCCAAGATTCCCCGCACCAATACACCTCTTACCAAGAGACCCAGTACTTC.